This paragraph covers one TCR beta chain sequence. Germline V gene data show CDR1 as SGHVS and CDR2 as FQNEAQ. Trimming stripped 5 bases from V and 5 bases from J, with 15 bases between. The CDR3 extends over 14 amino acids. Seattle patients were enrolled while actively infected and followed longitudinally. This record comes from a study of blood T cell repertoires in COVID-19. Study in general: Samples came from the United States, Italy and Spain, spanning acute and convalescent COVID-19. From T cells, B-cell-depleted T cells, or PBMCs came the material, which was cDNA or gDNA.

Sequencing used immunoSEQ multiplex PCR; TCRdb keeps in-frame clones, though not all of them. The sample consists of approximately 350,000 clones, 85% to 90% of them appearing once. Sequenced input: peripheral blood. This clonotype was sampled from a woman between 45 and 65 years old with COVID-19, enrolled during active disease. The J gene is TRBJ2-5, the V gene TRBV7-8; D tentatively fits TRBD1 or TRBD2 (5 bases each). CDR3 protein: CASSQGAVTETQYF. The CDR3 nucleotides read TGTGCCAGCAGCCAGGGAGCGGTGACGGAGACCCAGTACTTC.